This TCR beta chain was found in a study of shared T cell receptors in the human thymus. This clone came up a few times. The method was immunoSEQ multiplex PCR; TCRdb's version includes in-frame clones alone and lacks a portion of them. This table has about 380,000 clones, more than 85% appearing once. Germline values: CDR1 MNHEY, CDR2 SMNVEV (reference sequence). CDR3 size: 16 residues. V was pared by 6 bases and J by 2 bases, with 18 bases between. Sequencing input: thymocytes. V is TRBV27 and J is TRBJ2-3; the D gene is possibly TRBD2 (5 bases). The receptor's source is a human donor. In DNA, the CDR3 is TGTGCCAGCAGGAAGGTGTACGAAGGACTCACAGATACGCAGTATTTT. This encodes CASRKVYEGLTDTQYF.